Listed below are T cell receptor beta chains from one sample, sequenced in a study of blood T cell repertoires in COVID-19. Clones were sequenced by immunoSEQ multiplex PCR, and TCRdb holds only the in-frame ones, with some missing. Found here are roughly 36,000 clones, about 89% of them singletons; the top ten hold 10%. The sample taken for sequencing was peripheral blood. The source of these receptors is a man of 80 years or more with active COVID-19. The CDR3 runs from the conserved cysteine through the conserved F or W.

TRBV5-6	TRBJ2-2	CASSSVAELNTGELFF
TRBV6-5	TRBJ2-7	CASSWGLAGGYEQYF
TRBV3-1/TRBV3-2	TRBJ2-2	CASSLRGRELFF
TRBV3-1/TRBV3-2	TRBJ1-2	CASSQRVYGYTF
TRBV11-2	TRBJ2-3	CASSLEGAPDTQYF
TRBV5-5	TRBJ2-2	CASSPGTSGTEVRNTGELFF
TRBV28	TRBJ1-1	CASSSTLGGEGTEAFF
TRBV9	TRBJ2-7	CASSVAELAGVGQYF
TRBV4-3	TRBJ1-2	CASSQDRTGGAKYYGYTF
TRBV28	TRBJ1-4	CASSVGTGNEKLFF
TRBV28	TRBJ1-5	CASSSTGTGYQPQHF
TRBV14	TRBJ2-5	CASSPLGVAQYF
TRBV13	TRBJ2-1	CASSLRTSYNEQFF
TRBV6-1	TRBJ1-2	CASSEGTGLYGYTF
TRBV28	TRBJ2-2	CASSLPSGNTGELFF
TRBV7-2	TRBJ2-5	CASSPAPRTETQYF
TRBV5-4	TRBJ2-3	CASSYSGGVVSTDTQYF
TRBV6-5	TRBJ1-6	CASSYGPRSPLHF
TRBV30	TRBJ2-5	CAGRTSGSRGETQYF
TRBV5-1	TRBJ1-1	CASSSKFQGNTEAFF
TRBV7-6	TRBJ1-6	CASSARTGVNSPLHF
TRBV5-4	TRBJ1-1	CASSLKTGNTEAFF
TRBV10-3	TRBJ1-1	CAIGSGQGNTEAFF
TRBV7-8	TRBJ1-1	CASSLAGQGALAFF
TRBV10-2	TRBJ2-5	CASRTSGRALGETQYF
TRBV5-1	TRBJ2-7	CASSWGQGYEQYF
TRBV11-2	TRBJ2-1	CASRLNIGQRGDEQFF
TRBV28	TRBJ1-5	CASSPGQGANQPQHF
TRBV5-1	TRBJ2-2	CASISYSGVGELFF
TRBV19	TRBJ2-6	CASHGNANVLTF
TRBV6-6	TRBJ2-3	CASCGRGLGTDTQYF
TRBV6-4	TRBJ2-1	CASSDSYAGGRNEQFF